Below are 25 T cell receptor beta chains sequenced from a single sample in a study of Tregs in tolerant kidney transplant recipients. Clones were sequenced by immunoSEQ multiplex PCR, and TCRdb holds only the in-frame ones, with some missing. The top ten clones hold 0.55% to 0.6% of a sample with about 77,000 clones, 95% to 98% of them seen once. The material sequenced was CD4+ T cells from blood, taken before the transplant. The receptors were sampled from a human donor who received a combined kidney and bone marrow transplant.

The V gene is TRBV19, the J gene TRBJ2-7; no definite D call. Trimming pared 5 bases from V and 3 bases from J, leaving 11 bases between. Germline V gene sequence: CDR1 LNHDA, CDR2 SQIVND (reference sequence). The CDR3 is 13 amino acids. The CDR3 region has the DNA TGTGCCAGTAGTCGGCAGCGAGGCTACGAGCAGTACTTC. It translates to CASSRQRGYEQYF.

CDR3 residues: CASSLWSPPRGGDGYTF. CDR3 in DNA: TGTGCCAGCAGCTTATGGTCGCCGCCACGGGGAGGGGACGGCTACACCTTC. The chain employs TRBV11-2 and TRBJ1-2, with D perhaps matching TRBD1 (5 bases). This CDR3 is 17 amino acids long. The V end was cut by 2 bases, the J end by 8 bases, with 24 bases between. Germline loops: CDR1 SGHAT, CDR2 FQNNGV.

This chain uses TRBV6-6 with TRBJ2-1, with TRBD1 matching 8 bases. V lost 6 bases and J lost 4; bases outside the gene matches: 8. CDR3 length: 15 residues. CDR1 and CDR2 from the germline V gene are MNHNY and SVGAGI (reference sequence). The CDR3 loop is CASSLTRQGYNEQFF. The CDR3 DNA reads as TGTGCCAGCAGCCTAACCCGACAGGGGTACAATGAGCAGTTCTTC.

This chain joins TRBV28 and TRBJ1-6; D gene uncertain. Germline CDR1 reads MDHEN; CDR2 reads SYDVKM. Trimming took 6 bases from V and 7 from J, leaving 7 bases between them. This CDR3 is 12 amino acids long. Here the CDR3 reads CASRTGNSPLHF. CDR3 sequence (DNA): TGTGCCAGCAGGACGGGAAATTCACCCCTCCACTTT.

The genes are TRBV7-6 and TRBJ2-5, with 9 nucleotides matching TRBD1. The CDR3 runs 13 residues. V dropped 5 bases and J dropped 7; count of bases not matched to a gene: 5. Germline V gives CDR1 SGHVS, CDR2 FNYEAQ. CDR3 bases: TGTGCCAGCAGCGCGGGGACAGGGTCGACCCAGTACTTC. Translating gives CASSAGTGSTQYF.

The CDR3 spells CASSLRQGMNTEAFF. DNA for the CDR3: TGTGCCAGCAGCTTGCGACAGGGGATGAACACTGAAGCTTTCTTT. This chain links TRBV5-5 with TRBJ1-1, with TRBD1 identical over 8 bases. Germline CDR1 and CDR2: SGHKS and YYEKEE (reference sequence). With V trimmed by 1 base and J by 0 bases, 2 bases remained unmatched. There are 15 residues in the CDR3.

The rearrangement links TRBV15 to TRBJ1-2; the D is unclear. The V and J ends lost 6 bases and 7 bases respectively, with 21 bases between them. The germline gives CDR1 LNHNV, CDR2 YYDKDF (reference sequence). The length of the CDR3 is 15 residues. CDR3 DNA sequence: TGTGCCACCAGTTTGGGTTGGCGAGGTGTCAGTGGCTACACCTTC. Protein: CATSLGWRGVSGYTF.

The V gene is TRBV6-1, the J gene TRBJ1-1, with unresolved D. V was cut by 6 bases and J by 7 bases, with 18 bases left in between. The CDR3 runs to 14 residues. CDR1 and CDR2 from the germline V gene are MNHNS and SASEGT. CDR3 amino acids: CASSPPPPVFEAFF. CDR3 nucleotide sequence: TGTGCCAGCAGCCCGCCACCTCCAGTGTTTGAAGCTTTCTTT.

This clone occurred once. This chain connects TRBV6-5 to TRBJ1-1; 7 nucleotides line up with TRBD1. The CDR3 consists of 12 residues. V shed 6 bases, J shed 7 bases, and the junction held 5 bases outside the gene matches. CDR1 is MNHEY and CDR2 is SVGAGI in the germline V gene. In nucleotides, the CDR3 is TGTGCCAGCAGCTCACAGGGGATTGAAGCTTTCTTT. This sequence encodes CASSSQGIEAFF.

CDR3 in DNA: TGTGCCAGCAGGGTGGGGACAGCCGAGGAAGAGACCCAGTACTTC. This translates into CASRVGTAEEETQYF. The chain links TRBV9 to TRBJ2-5, with 7 bases aligning to TRBD1. The CDR3 runs to 15 residues. V was clipped by 5 bases and J by 3 bases; unmatched bases: 10. The germline V gene encodes CDR1 SGDLS and CDR2 YYNGEE. The variable domain in full, with the rest retrieved from reference TRBV9 and TRBJ2-5, is DSGVTQTPKHLITATGQRVTLRCSPRSGDLSVYWYQQSLDQGLQFLIQYYNGEERAKGNILERFSAQQFPDLHSELNLSSLELGDSALYFCASRVGTAEEETQYFGPGTRLLVL.

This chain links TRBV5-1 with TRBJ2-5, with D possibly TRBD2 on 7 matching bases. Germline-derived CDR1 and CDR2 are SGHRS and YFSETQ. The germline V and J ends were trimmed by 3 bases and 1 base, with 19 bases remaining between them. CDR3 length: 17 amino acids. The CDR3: CASSSTRGAFGQETQYF. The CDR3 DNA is TGCGCCAGCAGCTCAACACGGGGGGCGTTCGGCCAAGAGACCCAGTACTTC.

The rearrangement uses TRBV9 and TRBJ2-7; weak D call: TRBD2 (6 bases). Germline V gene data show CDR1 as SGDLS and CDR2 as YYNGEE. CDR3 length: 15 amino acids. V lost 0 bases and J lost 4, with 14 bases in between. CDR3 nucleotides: TGTGCCAGCAGCGTAGGAAAAGCGGGTCTATACGAGCAGTACTTC. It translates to CASSVGKAGLYEQYF.

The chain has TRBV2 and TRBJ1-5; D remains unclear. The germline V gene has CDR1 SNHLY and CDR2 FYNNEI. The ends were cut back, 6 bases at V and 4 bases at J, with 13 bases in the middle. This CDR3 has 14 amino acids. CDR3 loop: CASSGRRENQPQHF. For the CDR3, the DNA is TGTGCCAGCAGCGGACGGAGGGAGAATCAGCCCCAGCATTTT.

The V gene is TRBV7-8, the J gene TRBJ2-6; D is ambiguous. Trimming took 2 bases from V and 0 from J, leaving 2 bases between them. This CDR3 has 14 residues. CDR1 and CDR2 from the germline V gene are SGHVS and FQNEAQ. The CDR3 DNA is TGTGCCAGCAGCTTATACTCTGGGGCCAACGTCCTGACTTTC. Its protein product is CASSLYSGANVLTF.

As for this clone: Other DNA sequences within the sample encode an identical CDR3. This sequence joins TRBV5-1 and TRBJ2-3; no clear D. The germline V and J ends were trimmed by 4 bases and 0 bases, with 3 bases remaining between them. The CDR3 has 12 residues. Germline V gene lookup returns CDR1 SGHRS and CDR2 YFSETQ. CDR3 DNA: TGCGCCAGCAGCCTCAGCACAGATACGCAGTATTTT. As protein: CASSLSTDTQYF. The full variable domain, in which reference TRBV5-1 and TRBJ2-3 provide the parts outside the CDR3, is KAGVTQTPRYLIKTRGQQVTLSCSPISGHRSVSWYQQTPGQGLQFLFEYFSETQRNKGNFPGRFSGRQFSNSRSEMNVSTLELGDSALYLCASSLSTDTQYFGPGTRLTVL.

The CDR3 DNA reads as TGTGCCAGCAGTTACCAGGGGGAGACTGATGGCTACACCTTC. Protein sequence: CASSYQGETDGYTF. This chain connects TRBV6-5 to TRBJ1-2; 7 bases are a match to TRBD1. The V and J ends lost 2 bases and 6 bases, in that order; junction bases with no gene match: 6. CDR3 length: 14 amino acids. In germline, CDR1 is MNHEY, CDR2 SVGAGI.

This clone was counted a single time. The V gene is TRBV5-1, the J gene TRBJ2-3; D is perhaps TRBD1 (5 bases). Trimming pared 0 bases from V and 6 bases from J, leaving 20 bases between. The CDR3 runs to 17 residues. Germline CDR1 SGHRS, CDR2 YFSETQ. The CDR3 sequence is CASSLAGTNLGADTQYF. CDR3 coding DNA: TGCGCCAGCAGCTTGGCCGGCACTAACCTAGGGGCGGATACGCAGTATTTT.

The CDR3 DNA reads TGTGCCAGCAGTGAAAATGCAGGCGAGAACACTGAAGCTTTCTTT. It is translated as CASSENAGENTEAFF. The chain uses TRBV2 and TRBJ1-1; D unresolved. V gave up 2 bases and J gave up 1 base, with 11 bases separating them. The germline gives CDR1 SNHLY, CDR2 FYNNEI. This CDR3 region has 15 residues.

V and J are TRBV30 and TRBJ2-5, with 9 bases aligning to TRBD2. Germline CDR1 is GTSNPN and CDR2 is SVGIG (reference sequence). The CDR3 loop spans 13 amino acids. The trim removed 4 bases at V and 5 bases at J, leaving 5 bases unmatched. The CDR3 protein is CAWTREGRETQYF. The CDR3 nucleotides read TGTGCCTGGACGCGGGAGGGCCGGGAGACCCAGTACTTC.

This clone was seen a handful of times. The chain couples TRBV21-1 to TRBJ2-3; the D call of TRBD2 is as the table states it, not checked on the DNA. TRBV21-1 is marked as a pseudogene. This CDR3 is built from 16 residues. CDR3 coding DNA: TGTGCCAGCAGCAAAGCGGCGGGAGGTGGGTCAGATACGCAGTATTTT. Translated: CASSKAAGGGSDTQYF.

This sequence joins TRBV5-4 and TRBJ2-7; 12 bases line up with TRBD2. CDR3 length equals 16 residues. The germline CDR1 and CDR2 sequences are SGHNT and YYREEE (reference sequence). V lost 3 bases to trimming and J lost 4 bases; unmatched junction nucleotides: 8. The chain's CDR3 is CASSSTLAGGPYEQYF. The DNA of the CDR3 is TGTGCCAGCAGCTCTACCCTAGCGGGAGGGCCGTACGAGCAGTACTTC. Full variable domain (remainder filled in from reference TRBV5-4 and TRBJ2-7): ETGVTQSPTHLIKTRGQQVTLRCSSQSGHNTVSWYQQALGQGPQFIFQYYREEENGRGNFPPRFSGLQFPNYSSELNVNALELDDSALYLCASSSTLAGGPYEQYFGPGTRLTVT.

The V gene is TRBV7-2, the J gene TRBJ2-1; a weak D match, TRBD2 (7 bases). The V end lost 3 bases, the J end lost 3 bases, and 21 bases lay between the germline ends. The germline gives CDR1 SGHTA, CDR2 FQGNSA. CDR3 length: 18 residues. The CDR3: CASSLGVRAGANYNEQFF. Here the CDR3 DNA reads TGTGCCAGCAGCTTGGGGGTCCGGGCGGGGGCGAACTACAATGAGCAGTTCTTC.

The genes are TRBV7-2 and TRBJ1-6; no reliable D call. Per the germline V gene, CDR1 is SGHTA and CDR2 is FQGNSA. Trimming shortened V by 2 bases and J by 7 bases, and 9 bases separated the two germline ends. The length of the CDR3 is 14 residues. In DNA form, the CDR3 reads TGTGCCAGCAGCTTATTGTCGGGAAATTCACCCCTCCACTTT. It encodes CASSLLSGNSPLHF.

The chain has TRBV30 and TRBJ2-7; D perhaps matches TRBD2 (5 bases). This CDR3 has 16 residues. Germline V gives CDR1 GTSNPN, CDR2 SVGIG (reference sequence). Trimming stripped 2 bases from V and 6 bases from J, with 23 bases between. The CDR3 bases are TGTGCCTGGAGTAGAAGAGGATTTTCCGGACTCATCGAGCAGTACTTC. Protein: CAWSRRGFSGLIEQYF.

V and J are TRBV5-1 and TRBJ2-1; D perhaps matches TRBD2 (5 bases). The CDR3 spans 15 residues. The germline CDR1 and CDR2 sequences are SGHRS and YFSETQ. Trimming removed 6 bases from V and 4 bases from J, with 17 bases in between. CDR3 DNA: TGCGCCAGCACCATTACTAGAACGCCTTACAATGAGCAGTTCTTC. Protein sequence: CASTITRTPYNEQFF.